What follows are 30 T cell receptor beta chains derived from one specimen sequenced in a study of low-dose radiotherapy and immunotherapy resistance in tumors. Alpha- and beta-chain coverage of first-strand cDNA came from TRAV- and TRBV-specific primers. The authors ran around 22 PCR cycles to amplify TCRs with a constant-region primer and V-primer adapter. TCRdb reprocessed the reads with MiXCR, giving one entry per CDR3 protein. The table includes about 14,000 distinct CDR3 sequences, under 60% detected once. The receptors stem from a human donor with advanced metastatic prostate, ovarian, gallbladder or colorectal cancer (not recorded which). This table probably holds off-target reads from a library built for another chain.

The V call is TRBV5-1, the J call TRBJ1-6, with D unresolved. The CDR3 loop spans 14 amino acids. Germline loops: CDR1 SGHRS, CDR2 YFSETQ. Trimming took off 0 bases at V and 9 bases at J, with 10 bases between the two ends. The CDR3 sequence: CASSLDPGSSPLHF. The CDR3 DNA sequence: TGCGCCAGCAGCTTGGACCCGGGGAGTTCACCCCTCCACTTT. The full variable domain, its missing parts supplied by reference TRBV5-1 and TRBJ1-6, is KAGVTQTPRYLIKTRGQQVTLSCSPISGHRSVSWYQQTPGQGLQFLFEYFSETQRNKGNFPGRFSGRQFSNSRSEMNVSTLELGDSALYLCASSLDPGSSPLHFGNGTRLTVT.

The rearrangement joins TRBV18 to TRBJ2-5; no clear D. With 6 bases removed from V and 1 base from J, the gap between germline ends came to 0 bases. Germline lookup yields CDR1 KGHSH and CDR2 LQKENI. CDR3 length: 10 residues. In DNA form, the CDR3 reads TGTGCCAGCTCCCAAGAGACCCAGTACTTC. This sequence encodes CASSQETQYF.

In its sample, this clonotype was seen a few times. This chain connects TRBV29-1 to TRBJ2-1, with 7 bases lining up with TRBD2. The CDR3 loop spans 13 amino acids. CDR1 and CDR2 from the germline V gene are SQVTM and ANQGSEA. V lost 3 bases and J lost 3; bases outside the gene matches: 2. The CDR3 loop reads CSVEGGNYNEQFF. CDR3 sequence (DNA): TGCAGCGTTGAGGGAGGGAACTACAATGAGCAGTTCTTC.

This clonotype occurred once. This chain joins TRBV27 and TRBJ1-4; D is perhaps TRBD1 (5 bases). The CDR3 spans 16 residues. The germline CDR1 and CDR2 sequences are MNHEY and SMNVEV (reference sequence). Trimming removed 3 bases from V and 0 bases from J, with 11 bases in between. The CDR3 here is CASSFVGDATNEKLFF. The CDR3 DNA is TGTGCCAGCAGTTTTGTGGGGGACGCAACTAATGAAAAACTGTTTTTT. The full variable domain, completed using reference TRBV27 and TRBJ1-4, is EAQVTQNPRYLITVTGKKLTVTCSQNMNHEYMSWYRQDPGLGLRQIYYSMNVEVTDKGDVPEGYKVSRKEKRNFPLILESPSPNQTSLYFCASSFVGDATNEKLFFGSGTQLSVL.

The rearrangement joins TRBV29-1 to TRBJ2-7, with D uncertain. The CDR3 consists of 11 residues. Germline V gene lookup returns CDR1 SQVTM and CDR2 ANQGSEA. Trimming cost V 6 bases and J 0 bases, with 6 bases left between them. The CDR3 nucleotides are TGCAGCGTGGAAAGCTCCTACGAGCAGTACTTC. Translated, it gives CSVESSYEQYF.

This sequence joins TRBV5-4 and TRBJ2-2; TRBD2 matches 15 bases. This CDR3 is built from 19 residues. Looked up from germline, CDR1 is SGHNT and CDR2 is YYREEE (reference sequence). V trimming: 0 bases; J trimming: 5 bases; junction bases outside the gene matches: 8. DNA of the CDR3: TGTGCCAGCAGCTTGGCCCTGGGACTAGCGGGAGGAAGTACCGGGGAGCTGTTTTTT. Encoded protein: CASSLALGLAGGSTGELFF.

The chain links TRBV11-2 to TRBJ2-3; D may be TRBD2 (6 bases). Germline values: CDR1 SGHAT, CDR2 FQNNGV. V was clipped by 3 bases and J by 1 base, with 14 bases between them. The CDR3 is made up of 16 amino acids. In DNA, the CDR3 is TGTGCCAGCAGCTTTCCCTCGGGAGTCGGCACAGATACGCAGTATTTT. It yields the protein CASSFPSGVGTDTQYF.

This chain uses TRBV6-1 with TRBJ2-3, with TRBD2 as a possible D gene (7 bases). Germline V gives CDR1 MNHNS, CDR2 SASEGT. There are 14 residues in the CDR3. V lost 5 bases and J 4 bases, leaving 13 bases between the germline ends. The CDR3, as DNA: TGTGCCAGCAGTTGGGGGGGGGGCGCAGATACGCAGTATTTT. Translation: CASSWGGGADTQYF.

This chain joins TRBV20-1 and TRBJ2-1; maybe TRBD1 (6 bases). The V and J ends lost 6 bases and 7 bases respectively, with 16 bases between them. Germline V gene sequence: CDR1 DFQATT, CDR2 SNEGSKA (reference sequence). The CDR3 runs to 13 residues. CDR3 coding DNA: TGCAGTGCCCTGTGGCGGACAGAAAATGAGCAGTTCTTC. Amino acids: CSALWRTENEQFF.

This clonotype has just a few counts. The chain's CDR3 is CASRRENAYNSPLHF. The CDR3 nucleotides read TGTGCCAGCAGAAGGGAGAACGCCTATAATTCACCCCTCCACTTT. The chain has TRBV5-6 and TRBJ1-6; D not resolved. V lost 5 bases and J 2 bases, leaving 11 bases between the germline ends. CDR3 length: 15 amino acids. The germline CDR1 and CDR2 sequences are SGHDT and YYEEEE.

This chain joins TRBV29-1 and TRBJ1-6; D might be TRBD1 (6 bases). The ends were cut back, 7 bases at V and 10 bases at J, with 17 bases in the middle. The CDR3 contains 13 residues. CDR1 and CDR2 from the germline V gene are SQVTM and ANQGSEA. CDR3 sequence reads: CSARGATGSPLHF. CDR3 bases: TGCAGCGCCAGGGGTGCAACAGGGTCACCCCTCCACTTT.

The chain carries TRBV3-1 and TRBJ2-5; 11 bases map to TRBD2. Looked up from germline, CDR1 is LGHDT and CDR2 is YNNKEL (reference sequence). Germline trimming cut 0 bases from V and 6 bases from J; bases unmatched to any gene: 6. This CDR3 comprises 16 residues. For the CDR3, the DNA is TGTGCCAGCAGCCAAGAGGGACTAGCGGTTCGCAAGACCCAGTACTTC. Translation gives CASSQEGLAVRKTQYF.

The chain uses TRBV6-6 and TRBJ1-2; 7 positions match TRBD1. The CDR3 is 17 residues long. CDR1 and CDR2 (germline): MNHNY, SVGAGI (reference sequence). V lost 4 bases to trimming and J lost 4 bases; unmatched junction nucleotides: 15. The DNA for the CDR3 is TGTGCCAGCAGTTCGCCGGGACAGCCCGACTCTCTCTATGGCTACACCTTC. As protein: CASSSPGQPDSLYGYTF.

The chain combines TRBV28 with TRBJ2-7; 7 bases agree with TRBD2. The V segment lost 3 bases and the J segment 1 base; nucleotides outside the gene matches: 12. This CDR3 comprises 17 residues. Germline V lookup: CDR1 MDHEN, CDR2 SYDVKM. The CDR3 DNA follows: TGTGCCAGCAGTTTTGCTTGGGGGGGACTTGGGTCCTACGAGCAGTACTTC. Translation gives CASSFAWGGLGSYEQYF.

This clonotype has a handful of counts. The V and J genes are TRBV5-1 and TRBJ1-4, with D maybe TRBD1 (5 bases). The CDR3 extends over 15 amino acids. V was pared by 4 bases and J by 7 bases, with 17 bases between. Germline-derived CDR1 and CDR2 are SGHRS and YFSETQ. The CDR3 is CASSVAGGLSEKLFF. The CDR3 DNA reads as TGCGCCAGCAGCGTTGCGGGGGGACTCTCTGAAAAACTGTTTTTT.

This clonotype was seen more than once but under ten times. The CDR3 bases are TGTGCCAGCAGTTCATCCGGGACAGATAATTCACCCCTCCACTTT. This translates into CASSSSGTDNSPLHF. The rearrangement joins TRBV12-3 or TRBV12-4 to TRBJ1-6; 7 nucleotides match TRBD1. J lost 5 bases, V lost 4 bases, and 5 bases had no gene match. The CDR3 sequence is 15 residues long.

The chain recombines TRBV4-2 with TRBJ2-7, with D maybe TRBD2 (6 bases). The V and J ends lost 0 bases and 1 base respectively, with 10 bases between them. CDR3 length equals 15 residues. Germline V gene sequence: CDR1 LGHNA, CDR2 YNFKEQ. This CDR3 reads CASSQELADSYEQYF. Here the CDR3 DNA reads TGTGCCAGCAGCCAAGAACTAGCAGATTCCTACGAGCAGTACTTC.

The chain uses TRBV23-1 and TRBJ2-7, with TRBD2 identical over 8 bases. TRBV23-1 is placed among ORFs of uncertain function. The trim removed 7 bases at V and 0 bases at J, leaving 2 bases unmatched. The length of the CDR3 is 13 residues. CDR3 loop: CASTTSGSYEQYF. For the CDR3, the DNA is TGCGCCAGCACAACTAGCGGCTCCTACGAGCAGTACTTC.

The chain joins TRBV28 to TRBJ1-3; D call uncertain. Trimming left V 1 base short and J 1 base short, with 5 bases between. The CDR3 is 14 residues long. Germline lookup yields CDR1 MDHEN and CDR2 SYDVKM. The CDR3 DNA sequence: TGTGCCAGCAGTTTATCTGGGTCTGGAAACACCATATATTTT. It yields the protein CASSLSGSGNTIYF.

A few counts support this clonotype. V gene TRBV25-1 combines with J gene TRBJ2-2, with D maybe TRBD1 (6 bases). This CDR3 has 16 residues. The V end was cut by 6 bases, the J end by 0 bases, with 14 bases between. Germline V lookup: CDR1 MGHDK, CDR2 SYGVNS. The CDR3 coding sequence is TGTGCCAGCAGGCAGACAGGCGTCGCGAACACCGGGGAGCTGTTTTTT. It is translated as CASRQTGVANTGELFF.

The rearrangement links TRBV29-1 to TRBJ2-7; D perhaps matches TRBD2 (6 bases). Germline-derived CDR1 and CDR2 are SQVTM and ANQGSEA. The length of the CDR3 is 13 residues. V lost 7 bases to trimming and J lost 7 bases, with 20 bases between them. This CDR3 reads CSAKDAIGGEQYF. DNA for the CDR3: TGCAGCGCTAAAGACGCGATCGGAGGGGAGCAGTACTTC.

The chain carries TRBV12-3 or TRBV12-4 and TRBJ1-1; D is undetermined. Trimming shortened V by 4 bases and J by 7 bases, and 10 bases separated the two germline ends. There are 12 residues in the CDR3. Here the CDR3 reads CASSSPGSEAFF. Written as DNA, the CDR3 is TGTGCCAGCAGTTCCCCGGGGAGTGAAGCTTTCTTT.

The rearrangement joins TRBV2 to TRBJ2-2; D not resolved. V lost 0 bases and J lost 3, with 2 bases in between. The CDR3 loop spans 13 amino acids. The germline V gene has CDR1 SNHLY and CDR2 FYNNEI. The CDR3 reads CASSEAHTGELFF. In nucleotides, the CDR3 is TGTGCCAGCAGTGAAGCCCACACCGGGGAGCTGTTTTTT.

CDR3: CASSQGARETQYF. For the CDR3, the DNA is TGCGCCAGCAGCCAAGGGGCCCGGGAGACCCAGTACTTC. The gene calls are TRBV5-1 and TRBJ2-5; a possible D gene is TRBD1 (5 bases). The V gene lost 4 bases and the J gene lost 5 bases, with 12 bases spanning the gap. From germline, CDR1 is SGHRS and CDR2 YFSETQ. The CDR3 is 13 residues long. Full variable domain (remainder filled in from reference TRBV5-1 and TRBJ2-5): KAGVTQTPRYLIKTRGQQVTLSCSPISGHRSVSWYQQTPGQGLQFLFEYFSETQRNKGNFPGRFSGRQFSNSRSEMNVSTLELGDSALYLCASSQGARETQYFGPGTRLLVL.

The chain has TRBV7-9 and TRBJ1-5; 8 bases are shared with TRBD1. This CDR3 spans 17 amino acids. J gave up 4 bases and V 1 base, and 9 bases lay outside the gene matches. Germline V CDR1 and CDR2: SEHNR, FQNEAQ (reference sequence). CDR3 in amino acids: CASSLDGTRTGNQPQHF. The CDR3, as DNA: TGTGCCAGCAGCTTAGATGGGACTCGGACAGGGAATCAGCCCCAGCATTTT.

The chain combines TRBV2 with TRBJ1-1; possible D gene TRBD1, 5 bases. The germline CDR1 and CDR2 sequences are SNHLY and FYNNEI. Trimming pared 3 bases from V and 1 base from J, leaving 24 bases between. This CDR3 has 19 residues. The CDR3 reads CASSDSLGTGSFWNTEAFF. The CDR3 DNA is TGTGCCAGCAGTGATAGTTTGGGTACAGGTTCATTCTGGAACACTGAAGCTTTCTTT.

The chain is built from TRBV20-1 and TRBJ1-4; no reliable D call. V dropped 7 bases and J dropped 8 bases, with 17 bases sitting between them. CDR3 length: 13 amino acids. CDR1 DFQATT and CDR2 SNEGSKA come from the germline V gene (reference sequence). CDR3 nucleotides: TGCAGTGTAACCGGCCCGGCTGGGGAAAAACTGTTTTTT. Protein sequence: CSVTGPAGEKLFF.

The chain links TRBV6-5 to TRBJ2-1; TRBD2 might be the D (5 bases). The CDR3 is 13 amino acids. CDR1 is MNHEY, CDR2 SVGAGI, per germline. The V end lost 4 bases, the J end lost 4 bases, and 8 bases lay between the germline ends. The CDR3 here is CASSSLAYNEQFF. The CDR3 bases are TGTGCCAGCAGTTCCCTAGCATACAATGAGCAGTTCTTC.

The sample holds a few counts of this clonotype. The chain combines TRBV7-2 with TRBJ2-3, with a possible D match to TRBD1 (6 bases). CDR1 and CDR2 from the germline V gene are SGHTA and FQGNSA. CDR3 length: 16 amino acids. The ends were cut back, 2 bases at V and 9 bases at J, with 21 bases in the middle. The CDR3 DNA sequence: TGTGCCAGCAGCTTAACAATAGGGACAATTTGGGCCACGCAGTATTTT. Its translation is CASSLTIGTIWATQYF.

This clonotype was recorded only once. This chain connects TRBV13 to TRBJ1-5; the D is unclear. This CDR3 comprises 12 residues. The germline CDR1 and CDR2 sequences are PRHDT and FYEKMQ (reference sequence). V lost 5 bases, J lost 4 bases, and 6 bases lay in between. CDR3 protein: CASSEQNQPQHF. In nucleotides, the CDR3 is TGTGCCAGCAGCGAACAGAATCAGCCCCAGCATTTT.